This T cell receptor (beta chain) was captured by sequencing in a study of T cell responses to AZD1222 COVID-19 vaccine. Whole-study findings and limits: Only 5 to 7 AZD1222 recipients tested seropositive at baseline. Scientists sampled the repertoires only once the peak T cell response had passed.

Comments on this clone: Antigen specificity is unknown.

The assay was immunoSEQ multiplex PCR, and TCRdb's table has in-frame clones only and misses some. The sample lists about 140,000 clones, 85% to 95% occurring once. Germline V gives CDR1 SGHNT, CDR2 YYREEE (reference sequence). The CDR3 length is 15 residues. Trimming took 0 bases from V and 8 from J, leaving 15 bases between them. The chain has TRBV5-4 and TRBJ2-1; possibly TRBD2 for D (6 bases). The sequence came from an adult in good health. Sample: peripheral blood, taken on day 0 of MenACWY control vaccination. The DNA of the CDR3 is TGTGCCAGCAGCTTGGGGAGGGGCCGGGCCTATGAGCAGTTCTTC. Its translation: CASSLGRGRAYEQFF.